One T cell receptor (beta chain) is described in this entry. What it recognizes is unknown. The CDR3 covers 17 residues. CDR1 SGHTA and CDR2 FQGNSA come from the germline V gene. V dropped 5 bases and J dropped 0; count of bases not matched to a gene: 9. Sequencing was performed with immunoSEQ multiplex PCR; in TCRdb, only in-frame clones are kept and a portion is missing. Of some 300,000 clones detected, approximately 86% appear once; the ten largest clones hold 2% to 2.5%. Treatment here: roughly 19 received Ad26.COV2.S at low or high dose, single or two shots; 5 received placebo; per-sample allocation not given. Samples came from day 63 after the first vaccine or placebo injection. This Boston cohort included adults aged 18-55 years. The sample is drawn from a study of Ad26.COV2.S vaccination and SARS-CoV-2 variants. Looking at the study overall: Recipients of Ad26.COV2.S got it intramuscularly, once or twice 56 days apart. Findings and limits, study-wide: Using TCR breadth and depth analyses may have led to underestimated total T cell responses.

J is TRBJ1-1 and V is TRBV7-2; TRBD1 aligns across 10 bases. The sequence was obtained from a person between 18 and 65 years old who received the Ad26.COV2.S COVID-19 vaccine or a placebo. This specimen was peripheral blood, taken in a trial of Ad26.COV2.S vaccine versus placebo. CDR3 DNA: TGTGCCAGCAGCCCGCTGACAGGGGGCCGCATGAACACTGAAGCTTTCTTT. Protein: CASSPLTGGRMNTEAFF. Full variable domain (outside the CDR3, taken from reference TRBV7-2 and TRBJ1-1): GAGVSQSPSNKVTEKGKDVELRCDPISGHTALYWYRQSLGQGLEFLIYFQGNSAPDKSGLPSDRFSAERTGGSVSTLTIQRTQQEDSAVYLCASSPLTGGRMNTEAFFGQGTRLTVV.